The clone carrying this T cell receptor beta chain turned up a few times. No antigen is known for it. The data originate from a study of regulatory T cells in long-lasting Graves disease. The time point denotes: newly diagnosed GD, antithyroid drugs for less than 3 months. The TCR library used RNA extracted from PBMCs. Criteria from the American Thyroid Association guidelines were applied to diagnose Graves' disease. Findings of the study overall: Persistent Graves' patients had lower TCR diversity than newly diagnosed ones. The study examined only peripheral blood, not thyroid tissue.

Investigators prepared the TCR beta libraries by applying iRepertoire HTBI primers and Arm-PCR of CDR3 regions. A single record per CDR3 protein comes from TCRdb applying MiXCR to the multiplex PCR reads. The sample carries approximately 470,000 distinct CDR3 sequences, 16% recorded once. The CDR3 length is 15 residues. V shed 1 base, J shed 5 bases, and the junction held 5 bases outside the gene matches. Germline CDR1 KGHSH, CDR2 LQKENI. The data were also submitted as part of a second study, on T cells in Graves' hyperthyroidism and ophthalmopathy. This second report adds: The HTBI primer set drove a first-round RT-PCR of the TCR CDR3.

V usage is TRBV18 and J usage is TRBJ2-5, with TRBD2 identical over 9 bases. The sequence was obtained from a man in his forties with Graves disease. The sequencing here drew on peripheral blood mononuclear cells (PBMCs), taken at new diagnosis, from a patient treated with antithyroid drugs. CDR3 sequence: CASSPRSSGEETQYF. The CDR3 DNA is TGTGCCAGCTCACCACGGTCTAGCGGGGAGGAGACCCAGTACTTC.